A single sample is the source of the 21 T cell receptor beta chains below, sequenced in a study of blood T cells in healthy people across ages. A second roughly 6 to 11 cycle PCR used barcoded and J-beta primers. MiXCR, applied by TCRdb to the 5' RACE reads, yields one record per CDR3 protein. The repertoire holds around 1,500,000 distinct CDR3 sequences, with 28% as singletons. The sequencing input was blood. The receptors shown here come from a woman aged 25 to 45 in good health.

This clonotype was seen only a few times. The chain is built from TRBV24-1 and TRBJ2-5; the match to TRBD2 covers 9 bases. The V segment lost 5 bases and the J segment 3 bases; nucleotides outside the gene matches: 3. Germline V gene sequence: CDR1 KGHDR, CDR2 SFDVKD. This CDR3 comprises 14 residues. CDR3 in DNA: TGTGCCACCAGTGCGGCTAGCGGGAAAGAGACCCAGTACTTC. Translating it yields CATSAASGKETQYF.

This clonotype was counted many times. The rearrangement links TRBV29-1 to TRBJ2-1; 9 bases agree with TRBD1. Trimming at V came to 6 bases and at J to 8 bases, leaving 8 bases not matched to a gene. CDR1 SQVTM and CDR2 ANQGSEA come from the germline V gene. The CDR3 is 13 amino acids. CDR3 in amino acids: CSVPQGALDEQFF. The CDR3 DNA follows: TGCAGCGTCCCACAGGGGGCGTTGGATGAGCAGTTCTTC.

This clonotype was seen ten or more times. This chain joins TRBV4-3 and TRBJ1-4; D is unclear. The CDR3 has 14 residues. The V end was cut by 1 base, the J end by 7 bases, with 10 bases between. From germline, CDR1 is LGHNA and CDR2 YSLEER. DNA for the CDR3: TGCGCCAGCAGCCAAGTTGAGGGAATTGAAAAACTGTTTTTT. This sequence encodes CASSQVEGIEKLFF.

This clonotype showed up just a few times. The rearrangement uses TRBV5-1 and TRBJ2-4, with D unclear. The CDR3 length is 16 residues. Germline CDR1 and CDR2: SGHRS and YFSETQ. Trimming removed 4 bases at V and 0 bases at J, with 14 bases between. The CDR3 spells CASSPDLRPAKNIQYF. CDR3 nucleotide sequence: TGCGCCAGCAGCCCGGATCTTCGGCCAGCCAAAAACATTCAGTACTTC.

The J gene is TRBJ1-1, the V gene TRBV2; no reliable D call. In germline, CDR1 is SNHLY, CDR2 FYNNEI. There are 11 residues in the CDR3. V shed 9 bases and J shed 7 bases, with 12 bases lying between them. The CDR3 bases are TGTGCCAGTCTTCTAGGCCGTGAAGCTTTCTTT. Its translation is CASLLGREAFF.

With regard to this clonotype: This may be a read error: a much more frequent sequence differs by one nucleotide. The chain uses TRBV9 and TRBJ2-3; D could derive from TRBD1 or TRBD2 (5 bases each). The length of the CDR3 is 13 residues. Germline V lookup: CDR1 SGDLS, CDR2 YYNGEE. The CDR3 reads CASSVGTTDRQYF. CDR3 coding DNA: TGTGCCAGCAGCGTCGGGACGACAGATAGGCAGTATTTT.

Comment on this clonotype: Just one base apart from a much larger clone, this may be a read error. The V and J genes are TRBV29-1 and TRBJ2-7, with D maybe TRBD1 (6 bases). This CDR3 has 12 residues. Germline CDR1 is SQVTM and CDR2 is ANQGSEA. The V end lost 5 bases, the J end lost 2 bases, and 10 bases lay between the germline ends. This CDR3 is CSVSGVTYEQYF. In DNA, the CDR3 is TGCAGCGTTTCAGGGGTCACCTACGAGCAGTACTTC.

This clonotype was seen ten or more times. V gene TRBV15 combines with J gene TRBJ2-1; D is unclear. Germline CDR1 reads LNHNV; CDR2 reads YYDKDF (reference sequence). The ends were cut back, 0 bases at V and 4 bases at J, with 13 bases in the middle. The CDR3 has 16 residues. CDR3: CATSRDPRRSYNEQFF. The CDR3 DNA sequence: TGTGCCACCAGCAGAGACCCCCGGAGAAGTTACAATGAGCAGTTCTTC.

V and J are TRBV5-1 and TRBJ2-5, with D tentatively TRBD1 (6 bases). In germline, CDR1 is SGHRS, CDR2 YFSETQ. V was trimmed by 4 bases and J by 9 bases, leaving 16 bases between them. The CDR3 runs to 13 residues. CDR3 amino acids: CASSRDTNQPQYF. DNA of the CDR3: TGCGCCAGCAGCCGGGACACCAATCAGCCCCAGTACTTC.

V usage is TRBV28 and J usage is TRBJ1-5; a possible D gene is TRBD1 (6 bases). Germline CDR1 and CDR2: MDHEN and SYDVKM. The CDR3 totals 17 residues. V shed 0 bases and J shed 8 bases, with 20 bases lying between them. The CDR3 coding sequence is TGTGCCAGCAGTTTATGGTGGGGGCAGGGTAATATTAAGCCCCAGCATTTT. This translates into CASSLWWGQGNIKPQHF.

The CDR3 sequence is CASSSGLTFQETQYF. The CDR3 bases are TGTGCCAGCAGCTCTGGGTTGACTTTCCAAGAGACCCAGTACTTC. This chain links TRBV7-9 with TRBJ2-5; D is unclear. Trimming pared 4 bases from V and 1 base from J, leaving 13 bases between. CDR1 and CDR2 (germline): SEHNR, FQNEAQ (reference sequence). This CDR3 contains 15 residues. Variable domain in full (rest from reference TRBV7-9 and TRBJ2-5): DTGVSQNPRHKITKRGQNVTFRCDPISEHNRLYWYRQTLGQGPEFLTYFQNEAQLEKSRLLSDRFSAERPKGSFSTLEIQRTEQGDSAMYLCASSSGLTFQETQYFGPGTRLLVL.

The chain couples TRBV27 to TRBJ2-1, with 12 bases aligning to TRBD2. V shed 1 base and J 6 bases; nucleotides not matched to a gene: 4. Germline V lookup: CDR1 MNHEY, CDR2 SMNVEV (reference sequence). This CDR3 is built from 16 residues. This CDR3 reads CASSLFGLAGLNEQFF. CDR3 nucleotides: TGTGCCAGCAGTTTATTCGGACTAGCGGGACTCAATGAGCAGTTCTTC.

Many counts were recorded for this clonotype. The V call is TRBV5-1, the J call TRBJ2-1; no clear D gene. The CDR3 sequence is 13 residues long. Germline V lookup: CDR1 SGHRS, CDR2 YFSETQ. Deletions cut 0 bases from V and 6 bases from J, with 7 bases between. The CDR3 is CASSLAPLNEQFF. CDR3 nucleotides: TGCGCCAGCAGCTTGGCTCCCCTCAATGAGCAGTTCTTC.

The sample holds a few counts of this clonotype. V is TRBV7-2 and J is TRBJ2-1; the match to TRBD2 covers 8 bases. CDR1 is SGHTA and CDR2 is FQGNSA in the germline V gene. With V trimmed by 5 bases and J by 6 bases, 9 bases remained unmatched. This CDR3 contains 15 residues. CDR3 nucleotides: TGTGCCAGCAGCCTGGAAGCGGGAGCCTGCAATGAGCAGTTCTTC. Translated: CASSLEAGACNEQFF.

This clonotype was detected ten times or more. The chain joins TRBV11-2 to TRBJ2-7; TRBD2 matches 14 bases. The germline gives CDR1 SGHAT, CDR2 FQNNGV. V shed 1 base, J shed 4 bases, and the junction held 3 bases outside the gene matches. This CDR3 contains 16 residues. CDR3 bases: TGTGCCAGCAGCTTAGGACTAGCGGGGGGGAATTACGAGCAGTACTTC. It translates to CASSLGLAGGNYEQYF.

This clonotype has only a few counts. The rearrangement uses TRBV24-1 and TRBJ2-1; D not resolved. V lost 0 bases and J 7 bases, leaving 6 bases between the germline ends. Germline V gene data show CDR1 as KGHDR and CDR2 as SFDVKD. This CDR3 is built from 13 residues. The CDR3 region has the DNA TGTGCCACCAGTGATTTGGGAAAGAATGAGCAGTTCTTC. Amino acid sequence: CATSDLGKNEQFF.

This clonotype was recorded a few times. The gene calls are TRBV7-2 and TRBJ1-4; 8 positions match TRBD1. This CDR3 is 14 amino acids long. The V and J ends lost 5 bases and 7 bases, in that order; junction bases with no gene match: 6. CDR1 is SGHTA, CDR2 FQGNSA, per germline. For the CDR3, the DNA is TGTGCCAGCAGCGGACAGGGCACCCGTGAAAAACTGTTTTTT. Protein sequence: CASSGQGTREKLFF.

V usage is TRBV29-1 and J usage is TRBJ2-1, with 14 bases matching TRBD2. After removal of 1 base from V and 7 bases from J, the junction contained 18 bases not matched to a gene. This CDR3 contains 20 residues. CDR1 is SQVTM and CDR2 is ANQGSEA in the germline V gene. The DNA of the CDR3 is TGCAGCGTTGAAGTTCGGAGAGGGACTAGCGGGGGCGGTCTCGGAAATGAGCAGTTCTTC. Residues: CSVEVRRGTSGGGLGNEQFF.

This clonotype was observed many times. V is TRBV28 and J is TRBJ2-7, with D unresolved. This CDR3 is built from 13 residues. Germline values: CDR1 MDHEN, CDR2 SYDVKM. V gave up 3 bases and J gave up 0 bases, with 6 bases separating them. This CDR3 reads CASSFGDSYEQYF. CDR3 in DNA: TGTGCCAGCAGTTTTGGGGACTCCTACGAGCAGTACTTC.

This clonotype was counted a few times. The gene calls are TRBV20-1 and TRBJ2-3; D not resolved. The CDR3 extends over 16 amino acids. The V and J ends lost 3 bases and 0 bases respectively, with 16 bases between them. Germline V gene data show CDR1 as DFQATT and CDR2 as SNEGSKA (reference sequence). As DNA, the CDR3 is TGCAGTGCTAGCGCAGCCCCCGGTCCCAGCACAGATACGCAGTATTTT. Residues: CSASAAPGPSTDTQYF.

The chain carries TRBV11-2 and TRBJ2-7; 12 nucleotides line up with TRBD2. This CDR3 region has 20 residues. The V and J ends lost 4 bases and 5 bases, in that order; junction bases with no gene match: 21. Germline V lookup: CDR1 SGHAT, CDR2 FQNNGV. CDR3 amino acids: CASSWGRAYPLAGGTHEQYF. The CDR3, as DNA: TGTGCCAGCAGCTGGGGGAGGGCATATCCACTAGCGGGAGGAACCCACGAGCAGTACTTC.